This note documents a single T cell receptor beta chain sequence. This CDR3 spans 15 amino acids. V dropped 3 bases and J dropped 7; count of bases not matched to a gene: 6. Germline V gene data show CDR1 as MGHDK and CDR2 as SYGVNS. This sample was taken from a study of blood T cell repertoires in COVID-19. This table comes from immunoSEQ multiplex PCR, and its TCRdb copy is limited to in-frame clones, with some not included. The sample contains about 210,000 clones, about four fifths of which appear only once. This TCR came from a woman between 40 and 55 years old with acute or convalescent COVID-19. The rearrangement links TRBV25-1 to TRBJ1-6, with TRBD1 matching 7 bases. What was sequenced was peripheral blood. The CDR3 reads CASSDPRDRNSPLHF. The CDR3 bases are TGTGCCAGCAGTGACCCTCGGGACAGAAATTCACCCCTCCACTTT.